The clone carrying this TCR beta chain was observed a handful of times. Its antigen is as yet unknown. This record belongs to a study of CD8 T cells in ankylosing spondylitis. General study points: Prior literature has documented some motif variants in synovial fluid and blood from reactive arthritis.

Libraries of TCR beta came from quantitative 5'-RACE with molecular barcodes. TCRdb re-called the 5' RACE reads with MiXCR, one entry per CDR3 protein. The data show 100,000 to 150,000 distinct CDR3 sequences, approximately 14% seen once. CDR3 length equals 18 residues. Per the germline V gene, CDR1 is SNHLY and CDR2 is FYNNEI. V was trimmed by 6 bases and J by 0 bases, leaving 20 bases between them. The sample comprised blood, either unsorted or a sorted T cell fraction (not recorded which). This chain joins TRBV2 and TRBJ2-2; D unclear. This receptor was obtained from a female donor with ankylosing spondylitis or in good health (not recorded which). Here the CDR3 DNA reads TGTGCCAGCAGCTATTTTATCTCTGCGGTGTCGAACACCGGGGAGCTGTTTTTT. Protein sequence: CASSYFISAVSNTGELFF.